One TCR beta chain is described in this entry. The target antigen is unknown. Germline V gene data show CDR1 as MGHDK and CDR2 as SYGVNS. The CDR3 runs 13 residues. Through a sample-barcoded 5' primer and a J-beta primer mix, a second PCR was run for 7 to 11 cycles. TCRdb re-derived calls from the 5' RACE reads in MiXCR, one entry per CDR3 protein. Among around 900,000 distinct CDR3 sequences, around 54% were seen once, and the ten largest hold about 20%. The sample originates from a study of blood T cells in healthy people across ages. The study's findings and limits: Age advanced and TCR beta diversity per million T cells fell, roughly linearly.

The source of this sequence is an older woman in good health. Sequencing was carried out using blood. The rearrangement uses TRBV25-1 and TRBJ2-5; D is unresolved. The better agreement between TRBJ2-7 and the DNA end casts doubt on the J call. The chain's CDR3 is CASSEYHNYEQYF. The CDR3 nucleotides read TGTGCCAGCAGTGAATATCACAACTACGAGCAGTACTTC.